The T cell receptor beta chain described here comes from a study of blood T cell repertoires in COVID-19 (dated by TCRdb to 2018 to 2021). Study-wide context: Collaborator samples came from the United States, Italy and Spain and covered acute and convalescent phases of COVID-19. The prospective study material was composed of cDNA or gDNA derived from T cells, B-cell-depleted T cells, or PBMCs. Deeply sampled blood TCRbeta repertoires from subjects exposed to, actively infected with, or recovered from COVID-19 were included in the dataset. The repertoires were made available in a free public database intended to serve as a resource for research on the immune response to SARS-CoV-2. The samples were drawn from two sources: the first 160 participants of the ongoing ImmuneRACE study, and 1,200 or so subjects contributed by 6 global collaborators. The sample metadata nearly always contained a de-identified subject ID, COVID-19 status, age in years and sex. HLA class I and class II types, where available, came from metadata supplied by the sample provider rather than from assay-based typing. Results the study describes overall, beyond this receptor: The amount of clinical and demographic metadata varied by source and participant and was provided uncurated.

TCRbeta CDR3 regions were amplified from genomic DNA using the immunoSEQ Assay, a bias-controlled multiplex PCR. As for the original processing: Nucleated cell counts per sample were estimated from amplification of reference gene primers within the assay. To quantify the absolute abundance of each unique TCRbeta CDR3 rearrangement, sequence reads were collapsed and filtered. For each sample, productive Simpson clonality was calculated by taking the square root of Simpson's diversity index across productive rearrangements. TCRdb re-hosts the immuneACCESS table, in-frame sequences only. Its copies lack some clones; in the studies checked, an unresolved V gene accounts for under half of them, and the cause for the rest is not known. That table gives V, J and clone size, and the DNA gave D and trimming. The sample data list 250,000 to 350,000 clones, and approximately 84% of these were observed just once. The ten biggest clones cover less than 2.5% of the sample.

At the junction V is shortened by 3 bases and J by 3 bases; bases outside the gene matches: 5. The germline V gene encodes CDR1 ENHRY and CDR2 SYGVKD. The CDR3 runs 14 amino acids, cysteine and phenylalanine included. Of the read, only the CDR3 DNA is kept; its 42 bases are in frame from base 1. On this clone: Its antigen is still unknown. There are no base qualities to consult, and no much larger clone falls within one base.

A second Seattle source provided samples from volunteer blood donors who had recovered from COVID-19. Whole blood was collected in K2EDTA tubes by collaborating institutions according to the institutions' own protocols. Collaborator samples were shipped for TCRbeta analysis as frozen whole blood, isolated PBMCs, or DNA extracted from either sample type. This receptor chain uses TRBV10-3 and TRBJ2-7; the central 7 bases match TRBD2. Sample: peripheral blood. This receptor was identified in a woman aged 25 to 39 who had recovered from COVID-19. The CDR3 has the sequence CAISEAGLNYEQYF. Here is the DNA: TGTGCCATCAGTGAAGCGGGACTGAACTACGAGCAGTACTTC.